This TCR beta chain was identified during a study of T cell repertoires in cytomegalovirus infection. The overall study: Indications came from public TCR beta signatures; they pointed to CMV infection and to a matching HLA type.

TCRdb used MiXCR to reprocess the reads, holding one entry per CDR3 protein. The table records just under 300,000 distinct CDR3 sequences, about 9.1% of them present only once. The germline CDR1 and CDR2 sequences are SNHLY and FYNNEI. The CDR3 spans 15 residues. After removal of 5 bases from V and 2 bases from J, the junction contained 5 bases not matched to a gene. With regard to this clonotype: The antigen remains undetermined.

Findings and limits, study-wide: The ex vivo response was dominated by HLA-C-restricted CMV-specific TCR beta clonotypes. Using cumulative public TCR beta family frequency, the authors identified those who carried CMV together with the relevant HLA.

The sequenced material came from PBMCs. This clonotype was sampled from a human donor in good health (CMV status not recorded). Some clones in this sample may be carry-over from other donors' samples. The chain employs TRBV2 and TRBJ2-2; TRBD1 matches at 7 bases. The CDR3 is CASSPDRRNTGELFF. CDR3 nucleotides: TGTGCCAGCAGTCCGGACAGGAGAAACACCGGGGAGCTGTTTTTT.